Presented here are 29 T cell receptor beta chains from one specimen sequenced in a study of beta chain features in type 1 diabetes. Findings and caveats of the study: Within each of all four CD4+ subsets, Type 1 diabetes patients had TCRB CDR3s that were moderately but significantly shorter.

The entirety of the isolated RNA underwent reverse transcription, so expressed TCRB transcripts were sequenced. Measured with immunoSEQ multiplex PCR; TCRdb has only the in-frame clones, and not every one. The sample shows fewer than 300,000 clones, 20% of them seen only once. For these TCRs, the target antigens are not known. The source material was naive CD4+ T cells from blood. Source of these receptors: a woman in her forties with type 1 diabetes.

This chain links TRBV7-2 with TRBJ1-5; the D is unclear. Germline V gene data show CDR1 as SGHTA and CDR2 as FQGNSA. This CDR3 has 13 residues. V was shortened by 2 bases and J by 7 bases, with 9 bases between the two germline ends. CDR3: CASSLSEAQPQHF. In DNA, the CDR3 is TGTGCCAGCAGCTTATCGGAGGCACAGCCCCAGCATTTT.

This clone was counted a few times. CDR3 DNA: TGTGCCAGCAGCCCTCGACAGAATGAGCAGTTCTTC. The encoded protein is CASSPRQNEQFF. V and J are TRBV5-4 and TRBJ2-1, with D maybe TRBD1 (5 bases). The V and J ends lost 4 bases and 7 bases respectively, with 9 bases between them. The germline V gene has CDR1 SGHNT and CDR2 YYREEE (reference sequence). The CDR3 sequence is 12 residues long.

This chain uses TRBV15 with TRBJ2-7, with 8 bases that match TRBD1. V was clipped by 6 bases and J by 0 bases; unmatched bases: 7. Per the germline V gene, CDR1 is LNHNV and CDR2 is YYDKDF (reference sequence). The CDR3 covers 15 residues. CDR3 amino acids: CATSNDRGVSYEQYF. Written as DNA, the CDR3 is TGTGCCACCAGTAACGACAGGGGTGTCTCCTACGAGCAGTACTTC.

This rearrangement joins TRBV7-2 to TRBJ2-5; TRBD1 matches at 7 bases. V was clipped by 1 base and J by 6 bases; unmatched bases: 11. This CDR3 region has 16 residues. Germline assignment: CDR1 SGHTA and CDR2 FQGNSA. The CDR3 DNA reads as TGTGCCAGCAGCTTAGAGTTTAGGGGGCAAGGGAAGACCCAGTACTTC. Residues: CASSLEFRGQGKTQYF.

This clone was observed a few times. V gene TRBV30 combines with J gene TRBJ2-1; 7 positions agree with TRBD2. CDR1 GTSNPN and CDR2 SVGIG come from the germline V gene (reference sequence). The CDR3 length is 15 residues. With 2 bases clipped from V and 5 bases from J, the junction kept 9 bases outside the gene matches. CDR3 DNA sequence: TGTGCCTGGAGTCCCTGGGGGGGGGTCAACAATGAGCAGTTCTTC. Its translation: CAWSPWGGVNNEQFF.

The chain employs TRBV7-9 and TRBJ1-5, with D maybe TRBD1 (5 bases). Germline V gene lookup returns CDR1 SEHNR and CDR2 FQNEAQ (reference sequence). The CDR3 length is 13 residues. V dropped 10 bases and J dropped 0 bases, with 10 bases sitting between them. The DNA of the CDR3 is TGTGCCACCGGTGGGGCTAGCAATCAGCCCCAGCATTTT. It is translated as CATGGASNQPQHF.

The rearrangement uses TRBV7-9 and TRBJ2-7; 8 bases align to TRBD1. V was clipped by 5 bases and J by 3 bases; unmatched bases: 6. CDR1 and CDR2 (germline): SEHNR, FQNEAQ (reference sequence). CDR3 length equals 14 residues. The CDR3 loop reads CASSRWTGIYEQYF. CDR3 DNA: TGTGCCAGCAGCCGCTGGACAGGGATCTACGAGCAGTACTTC.

Only a few counts were recorded for this clone. The genes are TRBV18 and TRBJ1-2; D not certain. Trimming took off 2 bases at V and 4 bases at J, with 8 bases between the two ends. The germline gives CDR1 KGHSH, CDR2 LQKENI. CDR3 length: 13 residues. The DNA of the CDR3 is TGTGCCAGCTCACCAGATCGCGTCTATGGCTACACCTTC. It translates to CASSPDRVYGYTF.

The chain links TRBV5-6 to TRBJ2-1, with D possibly matching TRBD2 (6 bases). CDR3 size: 16 residues. The ends were cut back, 5 bases at V and 1 base at J, with 16 bases in the middle. Germline values: CDR1 SGHDT, CDR2 YYEEEE. CDR3 in DNA: TGTGCCAGCAGTCCGTTTGCGGGGCGGTCCTACAATGAGCAGTTCTTC. Translated, it gives CASSPFAGRSYNEQFF.

The V call is TRBV2, the J call TRBJ1-5; tentative D call: TRBD1 (5 bases). This CDR3 region has 13 residues. Germline loops: CDR1 SNHLY, CDR2 FYNNEI. Trimming shortened V by 8 bases and J by 2 bases, and 10 bases separated the two germline ends. CDR3 nucleotides: TGTGCCAGCGGGGGGGATGGCAATCAGCCCCAGCATTTT. Its translation: CASGGDGNQPQHF. The full variable domain, in which reference TRBV2 and TRBJ1-5 provide the parts outside the CDR3, is EPEVTQTPSHQVTQMGQEVILRCVPISNHLYFYWYRQILGQKVEFLVSFYNNEISEKSEIFDDQFSVERPDGSNFTLKIRSTKLEDSAMYFCASGGDGNQPQHFGDGTRLSIL.

The chain couples TRBV4-3 to TRBJ2-7, with D tentatively TRBD1 (5 bases). The CDR3 loop spans 18 amino acids. The ends were cut back, 1 base at V and 2 bases at J, with 21 bases in the middle. The germline V gene has CDR1 LGHNA and CDR2 YSLEER. The CDR3 coding sequence is TGCGCCAGCAGCCAAGCCGTCGGTAAGGGGCGGCTACCCTACGAGCAGTACTTC. This translates into CASSQAVGKGRLPYEQYF.

The J gene is TRBJ2-1, the V gene TRBV5-1; TRBD1 aligns across 9 bases. V was clipped by 5 bases and J by 0 bases; unmatched bases: 3. CDR1 and CDR2 from the germline V gene are SGHRS and YFSETQ. CDR3 length equals 15 residues. The CDR3 is CASRETGGSYNEQFF. The CDR3 DNA reads as TGCGCCAGCAGGGAGACAGGGGGCTCCTACAATGAGCAGTTCTTC.

V usage is TRBV5-4 and J usage is TRBJ2-2, with TRBD1 matching 8 bases. Trimming removed 0 bases from V and 0 bases from J; junction bases left unmatched: 1. CDR3 length: 16 residues. The germline gives CDR1 SGHNT, CDR2 YYREEE (reference sequence). CDR3 amino acids: CASSLATGANTGELFF. Written as DNA, the CDR3 is TGTGCCAGCAGCTTGGCGACAGGGGCGAACACCGGGGAGCTGTTTTTT.

The gene calls are TRBV7-2 and TRBJ2-1; D remains ambiguous. This CDR3 is built from 12 residues. From germline, CDR1 is SGHTA and CDR2 FQGNSA. With 5 bases removed from V and 7 bases from J, the gap between germline ends came to 9 bases. The CDR3 spells CASSHSRNEQFF. The CDR3 coding sequence is TGTGCCAGCAGCCATTCGCGGAATGAGCAGTTCTTC.

CDR3 sequence reads: CSVERGTAEAFF. CDR3 nucleotides: TGCAGCGTTGAAAGAGGGACAGCTGAAGCTTTCTTT. The genes are TRBV29-1 and TRBJ1-1; 7 bases fit TRBD1. Per the germline V gene, CDR1 is SQVTM and CDR2 is ANQGSEA. CDR3 length: 12 residues. Trimming took 2 bases from V and 6 from J; bases not matched to a gene: 3.

This clone was observed a few times. The chain joins TRBV28 to TRBJ2-7, with unresolved D. The CDR3 loop spans 13 amino acids. Germline V gene lookup returns CDR1 MDHEN and CDR2 SYDVKM. V lost 2 bases and J 3 bases, leaving 8 bases between the germline ends. CDR3 sequence reads: CASSLVSLYEQYF. The CDR3 DNA is TGTGCCAGCAGTTTAGTTTCCCTCTACGAGCAGTACTTC.

This clone showed up just a few times. The chain employs TRBV5-6 and TRBJ2-7; D possibly corresponds to TRBD1 (6 bases). Trimming pared 1 base from V and 2 bases from J, leaving 10 bases between. Per the germline V gene, CDR1 is SGHDT and CDR2 is YYEEEE. The CDR3 is made up of 14 amino acids. As DNA, the CDR3 is TGTGCCAGCAGCTTGTGGCAGGGGACCTACGAGCAGTACTTC. It translates to CASSLWQGTYEQYF.

The V gene is TRBV7-3, the J gene TRBJ2-2, with 8 bases matching TRBD1. The trim removed 6 bases at V and 6 bases at J, leaving 12 bases unmatched. The CDR3 contains 16 residues. Germline values: CDR1 SGHTA, CDR2 FQGTGA. The CDR3 bases are TGTGCCAGCAGTTTCCCGGGACAGGAGAAATCCGGGGAGCTGTTTTTT. The encoded protein is CASSFPGQEKSGELFF.

This clone was seen a few times. The chain employs TRBV6-5 and TRBJ1-1, with a weak D call TRBD1 (6 bases). This CDR3 is 12 amino acids long. CDR1 and CDR2 (germline): MNHEY, SVGAGI. V lost 5 bases and J lost 7, with 11 bases in between. The CDR3 spells CASSLTGSEAFF. The CDR3 DNA follows: TGTGCCAGCAGTCTGACAGGAAGTGAAGCTTTCTTT.

The CDR3 region is CASSYYSGTHNEQFF. For the CDR3, the DNA is TGTGCCAGCAGTTACTACTCCGGGACACACAATGAGCAGTTCTTC. The chain is built from TRBV6-5 and TRBJ2-1; D might be TRBD1 (6 bases). This CDR3 comprises 15 residues. Deletions cut 1 base from V and 5 bases from J, with 12 bases between. CDR1 and CDR2 from the germline V gene are MNHEY and SVGAGI.

The rearrangement joins TRBV13 to TRBJ2-7, with 16 positions matching TRBD2. The V gene end was trimmed by 4 bases and the J gene end by 5 bases; junction bases not matched to a gene: 8. This CDR3 spans 17 amino acids. Germline V gene data show CDR1 as PRHDT and CDR2 as FYEKMQ (reference sequence). Here the CDR3 DNA reads TGTGCCAGCAGCTCCCCGGGACTAGCGGGGGGGCGAAACGAGCAGTACTTC. Translated: CASSSPGLAGGRNEQYF.

This clone was recorded a few times. The J gene is TRBJ2-7, the V gene TRBV4-3, with D unclear. V was pared by 1 base and J by 0 bases, with 10 bases between. The V gene's germline CDR1 is LGHNA and CDR2 YSLEER. This CDR3 is 15 amino acids long. DNA for the CDR3: TGCGCCAGCAGCCAAGGTGATAGTCCCTCCTACGAGCAGTACTTC. This encodes CASSQGDSPSYEQYF.

This chain joins TRBV28 and TRBJ2-1; 7 bases are a match to TRBD2. This CDR3 region has 16 residues. The ends lost 5 bases at V and 0 bases at J; junction bases unmatched: 7. Germline CDR1 is MDHEN and CDR2 is SYDVKM. CDR3 in DNA: TGTGCCAGCAGTCACCGCGGGGGAAGCTCCTACAATGAGCAGTTCTTC. Amino acids: CASSHRGGSSYNEQFF.

This chain links TRBV6-5 with TRBJ2-5, with TRBD2 matching 8 bases. Germline loops: CDR1 MNHEY, CDR2 SVGAGI. The J segment lost 2 bases and the V segment lost 2 bases, leaving 4 bases of the junction unmatched. The CDR3 has 15 residues. Here the CDR3 reads CASSYVSGGQETQYF. DNA for the CDR3: TGTGCCAGCAGTTACGTAAGCGGGGGTCAAGAGACCCAGTACTTC.

This clone showed up just a few times. The V call is TRBV4-3, the J call TRBJ2-1; 8 bases line up with TRBD2. V was pared by 1 base and J by 8 bases, with 7 bases of the junction left unmatched. CDR1 is LGHNA and CDR2 is YSLEER in the germline V gene. This CDR3 contains 15 residues. CDR3 coding DNA: TGCGCCAGCAGCCAAGGGGCCGGGACTAGAGATGAGCAGTTCTTC. Translating it yields CASSQGAGTRDEQFF.

This clone was seen more than once but under ten times. The V and J genes are TRBV2 and TRBJ2-1; 11 bases map to TRBD2. J gave up 3 bases and V 6 bases, and 4 bases lay outside the gene matches. Germline lookup yields CDR1 SNHLY and CDR2 FYNNEI. The CDR3 has 15 residues. The CDR3: CASRVTSGDYNEQFF. CDR3 bases: TGTGCCAGCAGGGTGACTAGCGGGGACTACAATGAGCAGTTCTTC.

In this sample, this clone turned up a few times. This rearrangement joins TRBV2 to TRBJ2-2; a possible D gene is TRBD1 (7 bases). The CDR3 runs to 14 residues. Germline values: CDR1 SNHLY, CDR2 FYNNEI. Trimming shortened V by 3 bases and J by 7 bases, and 12 bases separated the two germline ends. The CDR3 DNA sequence: TGTGCCAGCAGTGAGACAGGGCGGGGCGGGGAGCTGTTTTTT. Its translation: CASSETGRGGELFF. Full variable domain (missing parts from reference TRBV2 and TRBJ2-2): EPEVTQTPSHQVTQMGQEVILRCVPISNHLYFYWYRQILGQKVEFLVSFYNNEISEKSEIFDDQFSVERPDGSNFTLKIRSTKLEDSAMYFCASSETGRGGELFFGEGSRLTVL.

Worth noting for this clone: This same CDR3 is encoded by further DNA sequences in the sample. This sequence joins TRBV9 and TRBJ2-1; TRBD2 agrees at 8 bases. The V and J ends lost 4 bases and 4 bases, in that order; junction bases with no gene match: 7. Germline V gene lookup returns CDR1 SGDLS and CDR2 YYNGEE. The CDR3 covers 15 residues. The CDR3 DNA reads TGTGCCAGCAGCCCCAGCGGGAGTTCGTACAATGAGCAGTTCTTC. Translating gives CASSPSGSSYNEQFF. The full variable domain, with the rest looked up from reference TRBV9 and TRBJ2-1, is DSGVTQTPKHLITATGQRVTLRCSPRSGDLSVYWYQQSLDQGLQFLIQYYNGEERAKGNILERFSAQQFPDLHSELNLSSLELGDSALYFCASSPSGSSYNEQFFGPGTRLTVL.

Comment on this clone: At the DNA level, this CDR3 is encoded by other sequences in the same sample as well. The chain couples TRBV29-1 to TRBJ1-1; D uncertain. Looked up from germline, CDR1 is SQVTM and CDR2 is ANQGSEA. The CDR3 consists of 13 residues. V was trimmed by 1 base and J by 1 base, leaving 7 bases between them. The CDR3 DNA is TGCAGCGTTGAAGGCCAGGCGAACACTGAAGCTTTCTTT. It codes for CSVEGQANTEAFF.